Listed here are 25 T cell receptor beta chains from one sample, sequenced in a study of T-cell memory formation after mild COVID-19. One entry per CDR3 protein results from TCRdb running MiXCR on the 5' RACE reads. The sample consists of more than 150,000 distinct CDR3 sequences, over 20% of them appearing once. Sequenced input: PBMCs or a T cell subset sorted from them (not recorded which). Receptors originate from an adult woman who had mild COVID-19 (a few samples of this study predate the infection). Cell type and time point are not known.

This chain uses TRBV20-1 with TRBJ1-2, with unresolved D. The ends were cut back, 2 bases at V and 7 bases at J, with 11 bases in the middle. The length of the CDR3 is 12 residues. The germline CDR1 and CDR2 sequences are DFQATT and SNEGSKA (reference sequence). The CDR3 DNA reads TGCAGTGCTAGAAGCCCGGGAGGTGGCTACACCTTC. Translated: CSARSPGGGYTF.

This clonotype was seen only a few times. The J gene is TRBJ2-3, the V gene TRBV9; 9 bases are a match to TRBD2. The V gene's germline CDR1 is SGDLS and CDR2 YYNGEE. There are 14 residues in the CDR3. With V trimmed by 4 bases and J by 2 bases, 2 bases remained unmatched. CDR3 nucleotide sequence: TGTGCCAGCAGCTTAGCGGGAGCCACAGATACGCAGTATTTT. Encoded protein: CASSLAGATDTQYF. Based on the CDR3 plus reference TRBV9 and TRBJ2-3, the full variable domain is DSGVTQTPKHLITATGQRVTLRCSPRSGDLSVYWYQQSLDQGLQFLIQYYNGEERAKGNILERFSAQQFPDLHSELNLSSLELGDSALYFCASSLAGATDTQYFGPGTRLTVL.

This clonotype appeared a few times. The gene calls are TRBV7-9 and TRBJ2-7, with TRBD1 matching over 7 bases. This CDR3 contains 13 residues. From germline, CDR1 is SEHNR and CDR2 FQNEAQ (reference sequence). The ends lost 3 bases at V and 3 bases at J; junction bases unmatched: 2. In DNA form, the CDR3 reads TGTGCCAGCAGCTTCCGGGACAGCTACGAGCAGTACTTC. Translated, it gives CASSFRDSYEQYF.

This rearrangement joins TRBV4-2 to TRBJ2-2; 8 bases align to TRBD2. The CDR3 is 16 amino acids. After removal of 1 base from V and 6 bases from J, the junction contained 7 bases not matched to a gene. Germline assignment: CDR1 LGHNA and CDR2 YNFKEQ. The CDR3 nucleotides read TGTGCCAGCAGCCAAGTGACGGGAGGGGACGCCGGGGAGCTGTTTTTT. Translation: CASSQVTGGDAGELFF.

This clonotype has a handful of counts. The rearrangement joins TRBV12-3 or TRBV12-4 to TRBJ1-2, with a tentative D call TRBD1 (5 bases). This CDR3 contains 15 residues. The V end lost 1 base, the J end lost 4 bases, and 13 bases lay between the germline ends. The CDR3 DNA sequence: TGTGCCAGCAGTTTAGGCAAAAAAGGGGTCTATGGCTACACCTTC. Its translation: CASSLGKKGVYGYTF.

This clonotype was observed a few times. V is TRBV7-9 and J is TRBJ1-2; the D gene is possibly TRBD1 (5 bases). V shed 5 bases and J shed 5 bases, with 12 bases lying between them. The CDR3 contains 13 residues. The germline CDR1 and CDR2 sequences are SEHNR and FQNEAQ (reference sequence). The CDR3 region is CASSGGGVYGYTF. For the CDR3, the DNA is TGTGCCAGCAGCGGTGGGGGAGTTTATGGCTACACCTTC.

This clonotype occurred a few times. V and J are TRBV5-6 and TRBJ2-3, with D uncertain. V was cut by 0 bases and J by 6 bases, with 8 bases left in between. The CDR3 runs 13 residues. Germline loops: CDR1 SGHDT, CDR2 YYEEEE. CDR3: CASSLANGDTQYF. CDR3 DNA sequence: TGTGCCAGCAGCTTGGCCAACGGGGATACGCAGTATTTT.

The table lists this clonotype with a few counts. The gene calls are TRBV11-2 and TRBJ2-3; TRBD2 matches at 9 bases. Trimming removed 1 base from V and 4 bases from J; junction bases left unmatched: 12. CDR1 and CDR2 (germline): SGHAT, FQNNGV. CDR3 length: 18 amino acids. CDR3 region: CASSLVYGGRAVADTQYF. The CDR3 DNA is TGTGCCAGCAGCTTAGTATACGGCGGGAGGGCCGTCGCAGATACGCAGTATTTT.

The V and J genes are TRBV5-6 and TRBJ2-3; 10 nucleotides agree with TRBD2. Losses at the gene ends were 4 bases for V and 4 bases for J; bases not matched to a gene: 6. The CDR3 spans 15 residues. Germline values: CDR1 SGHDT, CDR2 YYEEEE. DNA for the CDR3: TGTGCCAGCAGCCCTAGCGGGAGTTCGGCAGATACGCAGTATTTT. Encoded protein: CASSPSGSSADTQYF.

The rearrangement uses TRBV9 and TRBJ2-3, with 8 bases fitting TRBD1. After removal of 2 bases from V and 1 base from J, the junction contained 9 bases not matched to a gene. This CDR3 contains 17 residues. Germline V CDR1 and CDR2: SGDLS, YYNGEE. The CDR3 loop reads CASSVSQGAWGTDTQYF. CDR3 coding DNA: TGTGCCAGCAGCGTTTCCCAGGGGGCATGGGGCACAGATACGCAGTATTTT.

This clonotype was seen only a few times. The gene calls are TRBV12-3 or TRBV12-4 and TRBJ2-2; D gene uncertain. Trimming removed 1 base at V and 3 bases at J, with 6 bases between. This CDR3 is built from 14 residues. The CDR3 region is CASSLGAHTGELFF. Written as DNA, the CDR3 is TGTGCCAGCAGTTTAGGGGCCCACACCGGGGAGCTGTTTTTT.

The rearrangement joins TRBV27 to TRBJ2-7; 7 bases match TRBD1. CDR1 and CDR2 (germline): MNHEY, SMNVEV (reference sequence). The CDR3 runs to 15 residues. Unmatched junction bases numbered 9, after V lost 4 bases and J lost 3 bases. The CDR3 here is CASSSTGDLYYEQYF. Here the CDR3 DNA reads TGTGCCAGCAGTTCCACAGGGGATCTCTACTACGAGCAGTACTTC.

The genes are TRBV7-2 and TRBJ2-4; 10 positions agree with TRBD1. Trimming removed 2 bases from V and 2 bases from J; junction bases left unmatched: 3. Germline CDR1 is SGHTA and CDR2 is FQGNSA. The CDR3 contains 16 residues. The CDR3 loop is CASSLSDRGTKNIQYF. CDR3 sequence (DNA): TGTGCCAGCAGCTTATCGGACAGGGGGACCAAAAACATTCAGTACTTC. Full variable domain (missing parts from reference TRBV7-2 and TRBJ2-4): GAGVSQSPSNKVTEKGKDVELRCDPISGHTALYWYRQSLGQGLEFLIYFQGNSAPDKSGLPSDRFSAERTGGSVSTLTIQRTQQEDSAVYLCASSLSDRGTKNIQYFGAGTRLSVL.

The CDR3 region is CASSAAPGLGYEQYF. CDR3 DNA: TGTGCCAGCAGCGCCGCCCCGGGACTAGGCTACGAGCAGTACTTC. The rearrangement links TRBV9 to TRBJ2-7; 8 bases align to TRBD2. V lost 3 bases and J lost 3; bases outside the gene matches: 8. Per germline, CDR1 SGDLS and CDR2 YYNGEE. The CDR3 length is 15 residues.

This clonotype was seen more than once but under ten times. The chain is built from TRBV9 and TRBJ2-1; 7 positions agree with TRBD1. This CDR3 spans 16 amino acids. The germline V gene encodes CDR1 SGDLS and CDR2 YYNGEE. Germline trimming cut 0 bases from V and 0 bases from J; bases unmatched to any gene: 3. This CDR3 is CASSVVSGGSYNEQFF. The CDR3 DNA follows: TGTGCCAGCAGCGTAGTCTCAGGGGGCTCCTACAATGAGCAGTTCTTC. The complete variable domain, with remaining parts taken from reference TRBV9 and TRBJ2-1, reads DSGVTQTPKHLITATGQRVTLRCSPRSGDLSVYWYQQSLDQGLQFLIQYYNGEERAKGNILERFSAQQFPDLHSELNLSSLELGDSALYFCASSVVSGGSYNEQFFGPGTRLTVL.

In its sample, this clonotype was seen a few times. This chain's CDR3 is CSARPEGIWRKERADTQYF. CDR3 nucleotides: TGCAGTGCTAGACCTGAGGGTATATGGCGGAAAGAGAGGGCAGATACGCAGTATTTT. The J gene is TRBJ2-3, the V gene TRBV20-1; perhaps TRBD2 as D (5 bases). CDR1 DFQATT and CDR2 SNEGSKA come from the germline V gene (reference sequence). The CDR3 runs to 19 residues. Trimming stripped 2 bases from V and 4 bases from J, with 28 bases between.

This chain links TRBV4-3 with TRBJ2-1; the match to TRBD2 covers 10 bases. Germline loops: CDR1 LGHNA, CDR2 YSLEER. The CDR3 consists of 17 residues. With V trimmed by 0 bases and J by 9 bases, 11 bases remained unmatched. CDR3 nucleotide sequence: TGCGCCAGCAGCCAAGATCGGGCTAGCGGGAGTAGGGGTGAGCAGTTCTTC. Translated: CASSQDRASGSRGEQFF.

The CDR3 nucleotides read TGTGCCACCTCGAGAGGGGCCTCCTACGAGCAGTACTTC. This gives the protein CATSRGASYEQYF. This rearrangement joins TRBV15 to TRBJ2-7, with D perhaps matching TRBD1 or TRBD2 (5 bases each). The CDR3 covers 13 residues. Trimming left V 8 bases short and J 0 bases short, with 11 bases between. Germline V lookup: CDR1 LNHNV, CDR2 YYDKDF (reference sequence).

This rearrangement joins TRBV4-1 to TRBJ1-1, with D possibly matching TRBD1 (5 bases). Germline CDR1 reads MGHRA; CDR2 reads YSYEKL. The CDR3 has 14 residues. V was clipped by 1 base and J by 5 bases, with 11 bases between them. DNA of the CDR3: TGCGCCAGCAGCCAAGTCTGGGGGGGGACTGAAGCTTTCTTT. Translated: CASSQVWGGTEAFF.

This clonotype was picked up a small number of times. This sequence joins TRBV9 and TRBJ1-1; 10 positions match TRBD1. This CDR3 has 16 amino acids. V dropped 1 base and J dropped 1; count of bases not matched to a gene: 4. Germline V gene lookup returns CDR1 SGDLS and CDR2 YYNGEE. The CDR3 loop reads CASSVNRDRGNTEAFF. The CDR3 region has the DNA TGTGCCAGCAGCGTAAACCGGGACAGGGGGAACACTGAAGCTTTCTTT.

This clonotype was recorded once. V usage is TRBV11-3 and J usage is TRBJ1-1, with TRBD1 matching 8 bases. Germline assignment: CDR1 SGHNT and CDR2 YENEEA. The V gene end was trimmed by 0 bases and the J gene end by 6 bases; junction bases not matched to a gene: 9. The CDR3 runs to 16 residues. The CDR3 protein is CASSLDYTGGGPEAFF. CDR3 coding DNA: TGTGCCAGCAGCTTAGATTACACAGGGGGGGGGCCTGAAGCTTTCTTT. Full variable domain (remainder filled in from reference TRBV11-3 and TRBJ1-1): EAGVVQSPRYKIIEKKQPVAFWCNPISGHNTLYWYLQNLGQGPELLIRYENEEAVDDSQLPKDRFSAERLKGVDSTLKIQPAELGDSAVYLCASSLDYTGGGPEAFFGQGTRLTVV.

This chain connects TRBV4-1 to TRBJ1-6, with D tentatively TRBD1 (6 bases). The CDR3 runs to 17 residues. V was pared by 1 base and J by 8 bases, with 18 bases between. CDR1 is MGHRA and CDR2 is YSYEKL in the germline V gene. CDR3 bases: TGCGCCAGCAGCCAAGGGGGGCTTGAGGGAACGTATTCACCCCTCCACTTT. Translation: CASSQGGLEGTYSPLHF.

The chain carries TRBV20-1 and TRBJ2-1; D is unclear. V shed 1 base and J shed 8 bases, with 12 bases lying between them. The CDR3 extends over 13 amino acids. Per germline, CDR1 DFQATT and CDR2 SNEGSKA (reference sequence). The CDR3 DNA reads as TGCAGTGCTAGAGTTCACAGTTCTGATGAGCAGTTCTTC. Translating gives CSARVHSSDEQFF.

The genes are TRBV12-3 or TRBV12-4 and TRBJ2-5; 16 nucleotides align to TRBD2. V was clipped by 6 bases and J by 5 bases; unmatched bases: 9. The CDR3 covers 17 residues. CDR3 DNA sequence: TGTGCCAGCAGGTCCGGGACTAGCGGGGGGGCGCAGGAGACCCAGTACTTC. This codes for CASRSGTSGGAQETQYF.

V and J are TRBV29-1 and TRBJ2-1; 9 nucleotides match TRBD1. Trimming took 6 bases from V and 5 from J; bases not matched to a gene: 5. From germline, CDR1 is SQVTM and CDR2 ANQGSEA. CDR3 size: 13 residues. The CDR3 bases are TGCAGCGTGCTGACAGGGGGAAACAATGAGCAGTTCTTC. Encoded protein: CSVLTGGNNEQFF.